This paragraph covers one T cell receptor beta chain sequence. Antigen specificity is unknown. The sample originates from a study of blood T cells in healthy people across ages. Study-level points and caveats: Across the age range, TCR beta diversity per million T cells fell in a roughly linear way.

Losses at the gene ends were 3 bases for V and 7 bases for J; bases not matched to a gene: 9. This CDR3 has 15 residues. CDR1 is LGHNA, CDR2 YSLEER, per germline. The use of a sample-barcoded 5' primer and a J-beta primer mix characterized a second PCR of roughly 6 to 11 cycles. Every cDNA molecule bore a tag from a template-switch adaptor containing 12 random nucleotides. From the 5' RACE reads, TCRdb called clonotypes with MiXCR, one entry per CDR3 protein. In the table there are about 1.5 million distinct CDR3 sequences, approximately 39% of which are singletons. The individuals who served as donors were healthy Caucasians living in Russia, aged roughly 6 to 95. The extraction recovered at least 5.5 micrograms of total RNA per sample.

The origin of this receptor is a woman younger than 30 in good health. The specimen was blood. J is TRBJ2-7 and V is TRBV4-3; 10 bases align to TRBD1. The CDR3 DNA reads TGCGCCAGCAGCCACGACAGGGGGCTAGGAAATGAGCAGTACTTC. Its protein is CASSHDRGLGNEQYF.